The source of this T cell receptor beta chain is a study of blood T cells in healthy people across ages. Overall study findings and caveats: With unsorted PBMCs, a conclusive comparison of naive versus antigen-experienced cells was not possible. In older individuals, TCR beta diversity per million T cells was lower, falling roughly linearly with age. Changes in expanded clonotypes were possibly confounded, as the CMV status of donors was unknown.

Alongside a J-beta primer mix, a sample-barcoded 5' primer served in a second PCR lasting roughly 7 to 12 cycles. Each CDR3 protein is one row after TCRdb ran MiXCR on the 5' RACE reads. The table has hundreds of thousands of distinct CDR3 sequences, roughly 64% seen once. V was trimmed by 0 bases and J by 3 bases, leaving 6 bases between them. CDR3 length equals 13 residues. Germline values: CDR1 MNHNS, CDR2 SASEGT. Concerning this clonotype: Its antigen remains unknown.

The TCR was taken from a young man in good health. Source material: blood. The chain uses TRBV6-1 and TRBJ2-7; D unresolved. Here the CDR3 DNA reads TGTGCCAGCAGTGAAGCGCTTTACTACGAGCAGTACTTC. It encodes CASSEALYYEQYF.